What follows are 15 T cell receptor beta chains derived from one specimen sequenced in a study of tumor-infiltrating lymphocytes in primary liver carcinoma. Germline DNA was also extracted, with blood RNA taken from unsorted whole blood. From 500 to 600 ng of total RNA, TCR beta-specific cDNA was reverse-transcribed using a constant-region primer. Libraries covering TCR beta were generated through three nested multiplex PCR rounds (using a slightly modified ARM-PCR). The first two PCR rounds used TRBV1-TRBV30 primers with a Cbeta primer, 10 cycles each. TCRdb fed the multiplex PCR reads into MiXCR, producing one record per CDR3 protein. The sample yields about 180,000 distinct CDR3 sequences, roughly three fifths seen once. Material for sequencing was peripheral blood. The receptors come from a man aged 35 to 55 with primary liver carcinoma and hepatitis B virus infection.

This clonotype was counted ten times or more. V and J are TRBV11-3 and TRBJ2-5, with a tentative D call TRBD2 (6 bases). There are 14 residues in the CDR3. CDR1 and CDR2 from the germline V gene are SGHNT and YENEEA. Trimming left V 5 bases short and J 3 bases short, with 13 bases between. As DNA, the CDR3 is TGTGCCAGCAGCCCGGGCCCGGGGGAAGAGACCCAGTACTTC. It yields the protein CASSPGPGEETQYF.

This clonotype was recorded a few times. This chain links TRBV29-1 with TRBJ1-2; D might be TRBD1 (6 bases). The CDR3 covers 16 residues. With 0 bases removed from V and 3 bases from J, the gap between germline ends came to 17 bases. CDR1 is SQVTM and CDR2 is ANQGSEA in the germline V gene. CDR3 sequence: CSVEDPAVQGYYGYTF. CDR3 bases: TGCAGCGTTGAAGATCCGGCAGTCCAGGGGTACTATGGCTACACCTTC. Using reference TRBV29-1 and TRBJ1-2 for the parts outside the CDR3, the full variable domain is SAVISQKPSRDICQRGTSLTIQCQVDSQVTMMFWYRQQPGQSLTLIATANQGSEATYESGFVIDKFPISRPNLTFSTLTVSNMSPEDSSIYLCSVEDPAVQGYYGYTFGSGTRLTVV.

Of note for this clonotype: A junction boundary mismatches the germline segment, possibly from a read error. The chain has TRBV11-2 and TRBJ2-5; no firm D call. Germline V gene lookup returns CDR1 SGHAT and CDR2 FQNNGV. The CDR3 length is 15 residues. The DNA of the CDR3 is TGTGCCGGCAGCTTAAGGTCAGGTGGCCAAGAGACCCAGTACTTC. It translates to CAGSLRSGGQETQYF.

Comment on this clonotype: This may arise from a read error, as a much more abundant clone is one base away. The rearrangement uses TRBV29-1 and TRBJ2-7, with D perhaps TRBD1 (6 bases). From germline, CDR1 is SQVTM and CDR2 ANQGSEA. The CDR3 contains 16 residues. Trimming left V 4 bases short and J 0 bases short, with 19 bases between. CDR3 amino acids: CSVGLSDRFSSYEQYF. CDR3 nucleotide sequence: TGCAGCGTTGGCCTATCGGACAGATTTTCCTCCTACGAGCAGTACTTC.

This clonotype was seen many times. The chain carries TRBV11-3 and TRBJ2-1; 9 bases fit TRBD1. The CDR3 sequence is 16 residues long. Germline CDR1 is SGHNT and CDR2 is YENEEA. After removal of 0 bases from V and 4 bases from J, the junction contained 4 bases not matched to a gene. DNA of the CDR3: TGTGCCAGCAGCTTAGAAGGGACAGGGTTATACAATGAGCAGTTCTTC. Its protein product is CASSLEGTGLYNEQFF. Full variable domain (remainder filled in from reference TRBV11-3 and TRBJ2-1): EAGVVQSPRYKIIEKKQPVAFWCNPISGHNTLYWYLQNLGQGPELLIRYENEEAVDDSQLPKDRFSAERLKGVDSTLKIQPAELGDSAVYLCASSLEGTGLYNEQFFGPGTRLTVL.

In the case of this clonotype: Since no conserved phenylalanine or tryptophan closes the CDR3, a read error is the likely cause. V is TRBV11-2 and J is TRBJ2-7; weak D call: TRBD1 (5 bases). The CDR3 consists of 12 residues. CDR1 is SGHAT, CDR2 FQNNGV, per germline. Trimming left V 4 bases short and J 7 bases short, with 11 bases between. CDR3 region: CASSSGIREQYL. CDR3 nucleotide sequence: TGTGCCAGCAGCTCAGGGATTAGAGAGCAGTACCTC.

Regarding this clonotype: A much larger clone lies one base from this, so it may be a read error. The chain has TRBV11-2 and TRBJ2-3; 9 bases fit TRBD2. This CDR3 comprises 15 residues. The ends lost 7 bases at V and 6 bases at J; junction bases unmatched: 11. Germline V lookup: CDR1 SGHAT, CDR2 FQNNGV. DNA of the CDR3: TGTGCCAGCAACTGGGGGGCGGGAGGGCCCGATACGCAGTATTTT. Its protein product is CASNWGAGGPDTQYF.

The chain employs TRBV6-5 and TRBJ2-1; D remains ambiguous. The ends were cut back, 4 bases at V and 7 bases at J, with 17 bases in the middle. The germline gives CDR1 MNHEY, CDR2 SVGAGI. The CDR3 has 15 residues. The CDR3 DNA sequence: TGTGCCAGCAGTTTACTTAGGGCGAAGTTGAATGAGCAGTTCTTC. It is translated as CASSLLRAKLNEQFF.

This clonotype was counted a few times. J is TRBJ2-5 and V is TRBV12-3 or TRBV12-4; 7 nucleotides align to TRBD2. CDR3 length equals 15 residues. The V and J ends lost 3 bases and 5 bases, in that order; junction bases with no gene match: 9. CDR3 sequence reads: CASSLGGGPWETQYF. The CDR3 DNA follows: TGTGCCAGCAGTTTGGGGGGAGGGCCCTGGGAGACCCAGTACTTC.

The genes are TRBV6-2 or TRBV6-3 and TRBJ2-7; no definite D call. V lost 5 bases, J lost 4 bases, and 9 bases lay in between. This CDR3 comprises 12 residues. Per germline, CDR1 MNHEY and CDR2 SVGEGT. The CDR3 DNA is TGTGCCAGCAGTACCTCCTTTTACGAGCAGTACTTC. Translation gives CASSTSFYEQYF.

As concerns this clonotype: Given a much more abundant clone one base away, this may be a read error. V and J are TRBV11-2 and TRBJ1-2, with 7 nucleotides matching TRBD1. The CDR3 extends over 13 amino acids. Germline V gene sequence: CDR1 SGHAT, CDR2 FQNNGV. The DNA of the CDR3 is TGTGTCAGCAGTCAAGGGGGCGTCTATGGCTACACCTTC. Translated, it gives CVSSQGGVYGYTF.

A single count supports this clonotype. V is TRBV7-3 and J is TRBJ2-2; 14 positions agree with TRBD2. V was clipped by 5 bases and J by 6 bases; unmatched bases: 17. From germline, CDR1 is SGHTA and CDR2 FQGTGA. The CDR3 totals 20 residues. The CDR3 nucleotides read TGTGCCAGCAGCCATTTCCGGAGACTAGCGGGAGGGCCTGGGTCCGGGGAGCTGTTTTTT. Its protein product is CASSHFRRLAGGPGSGELFF.

A note on this clonotype: One end of the junction does not line up with germline, which may come from a read error. The chain uses TRBV4-1 and TRBJ1-5; D perhaps matches TRBD1 (5 bases). The length of the CDR3 is 15 residues. Germline values: CDR1 MGHRA, CDR2 YSYEKL. The CDR3 region has the DNA TGCGCTAGCAGCCGAGGAGGATGGGACGGCCAGCCCCAGCATTTT. Its translation: CASSRGGWDGQPQHF.

Notes on this clonotype: It may be a read error: a sequence one base away is much more abundant. CDR3 coding DNA: TGTGCCAACAGTGATGAACTAGCGGGAGGGCCCTACGAGCAGTACTTC. It encodes CANSDELAGGPYEQYF. This chain joins TRBV6-1 and TRBJ2-7, with 13 bases fitting TRBD2. Germline values: CDR1 MNHNS, CDR2 SASEGT. The CDR3 sequence is 16 residues long.

As for this clonotype: A single base separates this from a much larger clone, so it may be a read error. The rearrangement uses TRBV11-3 and TRBJ2-1, with 7 nucleotides matching TRBD2. This CDR3 has 15 residues. The germline gives CDR1 SGHNT, CDR2 YENEEA. The CDR3 DNA reads TGTGACAGCAGCTCCAGGACTAGTGGGGACAATGAGCAGTTCTTC. Translating gives CDSSSRTSGDNEQFF.